These 20 T cell receptor beta chains came from one sample sequenced in a study of blood T cell repertoires in COVID-19. Profiling relied on immunoSEQ multiplex PCR, and the TCRdb table lists in-frame clones only, not all of them. This table has 150,000 to 200,000 clones, approximately 90% appearing once. Input material: peripheral blood. The receptors here all came from a man between 65 and 80 years old with active or convalescent COVID-19.

The chain employs TRBV6-6 and TRBJ2-7; maybe TRBD2 (6 bases). Per the germline V gene, CDR1 is MNHNY and CDR2 is SVGAGI (reference sequence). Trimming left V 10 bases short and J 0 bases short, with 13 bases between. The CDR3 is 13 residues long. CDR3 region: CATRDSLSYEQYF. The CDR3 bases are TGTGCCACCAGGGACTCCCTCTCCTACGAGCAGTACTTC.

The chain couples TRBV28 to TRBJ1-5; TRBD1 matches at 9 bases. This CDR3 comprises 16 residues. V lost 0 bases to trimming and J lost 7 bases; unmatched junction nucleotides: 7. Germline V gene sequence: CDR1 MDHEN, CDR2 SYDVKM. The CDR3 here is CASSLWGTGTGQPQHF. The CDR3 DNA reads as TGTGCCAGCAGTTTATGGGGGACAGGGACCGGGCAGCCCCAGCATTTT.

The V call is TRBV24-1, the J call TRBJ2-7, with 7 positions matching TRBD2. From germline, CDR1 is KGHDR and CDR2 SFDVKD. V trimming: 3 bases; J trimming: 7 bases; junction bases outside the gene matches: 8. This CDR3 comprises 14 residues. The CDR3 DNA sequence: TGTGCCACCAGTGATGGACGGTGGGGGGGGGAGCAGTACTTC. Encoded protein: CATSDGRWGGEQYF.

The rearrangement joins TRBV10-3 to TRBJ2-3, with TRBD1 matching over 10 bases. CDR3 length: 17 amino acids. V shed 6 bases and J 0 bases; nucleotides not matched to a gene: 9. Germline V gives CDR1 ENHRY, CDR2 SYGVKD. The CDR3 is CAISKGTGAASTDTQYF. In DNA form, the CDR3 reads TGTGCCATCAGCAAAGGGACAGGGGCTGCTAGCACAGATACGCAGTATTTT.

J is TRBJ2-7 and V is TRBV2; 7 nucleotides line up with TRBD2. V shed 3 bases and J 4 bases; nucleotides not matched to a gene: 6. Germline CDR1 is SNHLY and CDR2 is FYNNEI. This CDR3 is built from 14 residues. CDR3 protein: CASSEGGSGYEQYF. The CDR3 region has the DNA TGTGCCAGCAGTGAGGGAGGGTCCGGGTACGAGCAGTACTTC.

The chain combines TRBV7-2 with TRBJ2-5; D may be TRBD1 (6 bases). This CDR3 spans 14 amino acids. CDR1 is SGHTA and CDR2 is FQGNSA in the germline V gene. Trimming pared 6 bases from V and 9 bases from J, leaving 20 bases between. CDR3 residues: CASRKDRTAGAQYF. The CDR3 DNA follows: TGTGCCAGCAGGAAAGACAGAACGGCAGGGGCCCAGTACTTC.

V is TRBV19 and J is TRBJ2-1; a weak D match, TRBD2 (6 bases). The CDR3 consists of 16 residues. Germline assignment: CDR1 LNHDA and CDR2 SQIVND (reference sequence). Deletions cut 3 bases from V and 10 bases from J, with 22 bases between. The CDR3, as DNA: TGTGCCAGTAGTATCATAAAAGGTGGGAGGCCGTGGGAGCAGTTCTTC. Translation: CASSIIKGGRPWEQFF.

The chain combines TRBV28 with TRBJ2-2; 8 nucleotides align to TRBD1. V was pared by 6 bases and J by 7 bases, with 7 bases of the junction left unmatched. CDR1 MDHEN and CDR2 SYDVKM come from the germline V gene. CDR3 length: 14 residues. In DNA form, the CDR3 reads TGTGCCAGCAGGGAGCAGGGGGCGGTCGGGGAGCTGTTTTTT. Translating gives CASREQGAVGELFF.

As concerns this clone: The sample contains more than one DNA sequence encoding this CDR3. V and J are TRBV30 and TRBJ2-3; D perhaps matches TRBD1 (5 bases). The V gene lost 2 bases and the J gene lost 3 bases, with 6 bases spanning the gap. Germline CDR1 is GTSNPN and CDR2 is SVGIG (reference sequence). This CDR3 is 12 amino acids long. This CDR3 reads CAWSPGTDTQYF. CDR3 in DNA: TGTGCCTGGAGTCCAGGGACAGATACGCAGTATTTT.

The chain recombines TRBV6-1 with TRBJ2-5, with D uncertain. The CDR3 is made up of 13 amino acids. The germline V gene has CDR1 MNHNS and CDR2 SASEGT. V dropped 2 bases and J dropped 1 base, with 5 bases sitting between them. CDR3 region: CASSEWAQETQYF. The CDR3 bases are TGTGCCAGCAGTGAATGGGCCCAAGAGACCCAGTACTTC.

The chain employs TRBV6-2 or TRBV6-3 and TRBJ1-5; maybe TRBD1 (6 bases). Germline loops: CDR1 MNHEY, CDR2 SVGEGT. The V and J ends lost 5 bases and 3 bases respectively, with 11 bases between them. The CDR3 runs to 14 residues. The DNA for the CDR3 is TGTGCCAGCAGTGACGGGGGGCCCAATCAGCCCCAGCATTTT. This sequence encodes CASSDGGPNQPQHF.

V usage is TRBV6-2 or TRBV6-3 and J usage is TRBJ1-5; D is possibly TRBD1 (5 bases). The CDR3 spans 14 residues. Trimming left V 6 bases short and J 6 bases short, with 15 bases between. Looked up from germline, CDR1 is MNHEY and CDR2 is SVGEGT. The CDR3 coding sequence is TGTGCCAGCAGCCGAAGTGGACAATTTCAGCCCCAGCATTTT. This translates into CASSRSGQFQPQHF.

The chain couples TRBV6-5 to TRBJ1-5; 7 bases are shared with TRBD1. Germline loops: CDR1 MNHEY, CDR2 SVGAGI. The length of the CDR3 is 13 residues. V trimming: 11 bases; J trimming: 5 bases; junction bases outside the gene matches: 9. The CDR3 coding sequence is TGTGCCGGGGGACAGAGACCAGATCAGCCCCAGCATTTT. Its protein is CAGGQRPDQPQHF.

This chain links TRBV5-4 with TRBJ2-7; D perhaps matches TRBD1 (6 bases). The CDR3 is 17 amino acids. CDR1 SGHNT and CDR2 YYREEE come from the germline V gene (reference sequence). V was clipped by 3 bases and J by 2 bases, with 21 bases between them. The CDR3, as DNA: TGTGCCAGCAGCTCTCCCCGTCGGGACACGGACGCCTACGAGCAGTACTTC. The encoded protein is CASSSPRRDTDAYEQYF.

Concerning this clone itself: Other DNA sequences of this sample code for an identical CDR3. The rearrangement links TRBV6-5 to TRBJ2-1; 9 bases map to TRBD2. Germline CDR1 and CDR2: MNHEY and SVGAGI. The V segment lost 2 bases and the J segment 8 bases; nucleotides outside the gene matches: 7. The CDR3 contains 15 residues. The CDR3 DNA sequence: TGTGCCAGCAGTTACGGGGCGGGAGGGTTCGATGAGCAGTTCTTC. Amino acid sequence: CASSYGAGGFDEQFF.

The chain employs TRBV20-1 and TRBJ2-2; 9 nucleotides agree with TRBD1. The CDR3 contains 15 residues. In germline, CDR1 is DFQATT, CDR2 SNEGSKA (reference sequence). J lost 6 bases, V lost 3 bases, and 8 bases had no gene match. DNA of the CDR3: TGCAGTGCTAGTCTCTTACAGGGGGCTTCCGGGGAGCTGTTTTTT. Translating gives CSASLLQGASGELFF.

In its sample, this clone was seen once. The chain carries TRBV20-1 and TRBJ2-7; possibly TRBD1 for D (6 bases). The CDR3 is made up of 13 amino acids. Between the trimmed V and J ends, which lost 3 bases and 2 bases, there was a span of 11 bases. Germline values: CDR1 DFQATT, CDR2 SNEGSKA (reference sequence). CDR3 in DNA: TGCAGTGCTAGTCCCGGACAGACCTACGAGCAGTACTTC. It specifies CSASPGQTYEQYF.

This chain uses TRBV3-1 (or the pseudogene TRBV3-2) with TRBJ1-2; 7 bases match TRBD1. Germline V gives CDR1 LGHDT, CDR2 YNNKEL (reference sequence). V lost 3 bases, J lost 2 bases, and 6 bases stayed unmatched. The CDR3 covers 15 residues. The CDR3, as DNA: TGTGCCAGCAGCCACCGACAGGGTTCGAACTATGGCTACACCTTC. Translating gives CASSHRQGSNYGYTF.

The genes are TRBV19 and TRBJ2-3; 7 nucleotides align to TRBD1. CDR3 length equals 15 residues. Germline trimming cut 7 bases from V and 2 bases from J; bases unmatched to any gene: 9. CDR1 and CDR2 from the germline V gene are LNHDA and SQIVND (reference sequence). Written as DNA, the CDR3 is TGTGCCAGTAACAATCCGACAGGGCCCACAGATACGCAGTATTTT. Protein sequence: CASNNPTGPTDTQYF.

This clone appeared a single time. This chain links TRBV13 with TRBJ1-1; TRBD1 agrees at 8 bases. Trimming took 5 bases from V and 3 from J; bases not matched to a gene: 8. Germline CDR1 is PRHDT and CDR2 is FYEKMQ (reference sequence). The CDR3 has 15 amino acids. The chain's CDR3 is CASSLRTGLHTEAFF. CDR3 nucleotide sequence: TGTGCCAGCAGCCTACGGACAGGGTTGCACACTGAAGCTTTCTTT.